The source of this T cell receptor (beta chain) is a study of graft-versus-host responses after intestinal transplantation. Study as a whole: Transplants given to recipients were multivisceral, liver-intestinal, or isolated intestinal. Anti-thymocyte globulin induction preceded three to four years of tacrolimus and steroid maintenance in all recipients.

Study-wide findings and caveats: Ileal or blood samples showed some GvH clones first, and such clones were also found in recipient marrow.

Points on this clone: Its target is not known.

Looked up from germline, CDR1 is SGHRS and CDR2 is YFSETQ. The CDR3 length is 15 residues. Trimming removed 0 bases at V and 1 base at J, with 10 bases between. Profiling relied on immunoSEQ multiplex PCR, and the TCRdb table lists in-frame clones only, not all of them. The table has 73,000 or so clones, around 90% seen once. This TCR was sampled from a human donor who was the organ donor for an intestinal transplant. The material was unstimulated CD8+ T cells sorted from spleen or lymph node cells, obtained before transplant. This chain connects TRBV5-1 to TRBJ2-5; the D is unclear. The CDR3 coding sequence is TGCGCCAGCAGCTTGGTGGAGAGACTCCAAGAGACCCAGTACTTC. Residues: CASSLVERLQETQYF.